The entry that follows covers one T cell receptor beta chain sequence. Possible read error: a much larger clone is one base away. The data derive from a study of T cells after yellow fever vaccination. TCRdb ran MiXCR on the 5' RACE reads and lists one entry per CDR3 protein. Of some 600,000 distinct CDR3 sequences listed, about 15% were seen once; the top ten hold roughly 17%. This receptor was taken from a young man who received the YFV17D yellow fever vaccine. Sequencing was performed on PBMCs, taken 5 days after the first yellow fever vaccination.

Here the CDR3 reads CASSYSTGVETQYF. DNA for the CDR3: TGTGCCAGCAGTTACTCCACAGGGGTAGAGACCCAGTACTTC. The chain is built from TRBV6-5 and TRBJ2-5, with 7 bases fitting TRBD1. The CDR3 contains 14 residues. V lost 0 bases to trimming and J lost 4 bases; unmatched junction nucleotides: 2. Looked up from germline, CDR1 is MNHEY and CDR2 is SVGAGI.